This TCR beta chain was recovered during a study of synovial regulatory T cells in juvenile arthritis. Data came from immunoSEQ multiplex PCR; TCRdb stores just in-frame clones and leaves some out. The sample table sets out about 10,000 clones. Patients were aged median 11.6 years with disease lasting median roughly 7 years. Frequency places this clone as medium-sized. The CDR3 extends over 16 amino acids. A DNA sequence was not provided. Per the germline V gene, CDR1 is MGHRA and CDR2 is YSYEKL. The rearrangement joins TRBV4-1 to TRBJ1-3. This sequence originates from a donor under 30 with juvenile idiopathic arthritis. The sample taken for sequencing was Treg cells from blood. Sample subset: remaining (HLA-DR-negative) circulating blood Treg cells. CDR3 in amino acids: CASSLAQTRSGNTIYF.